The 26 T cell receptor beta chains reported below all come from one sample, sequenced in a study of OX40 agonist ivuxolimab in advanced cancers. Data came from immunoSEQ multiplex PCR; TCRdb stores just in-frame clones and leaves some out. The sample lists about 12,000 clones, about 86% occurring once. The sequenced sample was CD4+ or CD8+ T cells sorted from blood, obtained in a trial of the OX40 agonist ivuxolimab. These receptors were obtained from an adult with an advanced solid tumor such as melanoma, head and neck, liver or kidney cancer.

The table lists this clone with a count of one. V gene TRBV13 combines with J gene TRBJ2-2; D is possibly TRBD1 (5 bases). Per the germline V gene, CDR1 is PRHDT and CDR2 is FYEKMQ (reference sequence). Trimming shortened V by 3 bases and J by 5 bases, and 16 bases separated the two germline ends. The CDR3 sequence is 16 residues long. As DNA, the CDR3 is TGTGCCAGCAGCTTTAGGTCTAGGGGATTGACCGGGGAGCTGTTTTTT. It specifies CASSFRSRGLTGELFF.

The chain carries TRBV7-9 and TRBJ2-7; D possibly corresponds to TRBD1 (6 bases). CDR1 SEHNR and CDR2 FQNEAQ come from the germline V gene (reference sequence). The CDR3 covers 14 residues. Trimming removed 6 bases at V and 5 bases at J, with 17 bases between. CDR3 residues: CASRLGQGPNEQYF. In DNA, the CDR3 is TGTGCCAGCAGGCTGGGGCAGGGGCCAAACGAGCAGTACTTC.

The chain is built from TRBV15 and TRBJ2-5, with D perhaps given as TRBD1 or TRBD2 (5 bases each). The germline V gene encodes CDR1 LNHNV and CDR2 YYDKDF (reference sequence). The CDR3 spans 17 residues. The V end lost 3 bases, the J end lost 7 bases, and 24 bases lay between the germline ends. CDR3 DNA sequence: TGTGCCACCAGCAGGGGGCCTATCCCCTACACCGAGGGGACCCAGTACTTC. Amino acids: CATSRGPIPYTEGTQYF. Full variable domain (outside the CDR3, taken from reference TRBV15 and TRBJ2-5): DAMVIQNPRYQVTQFGKPVTLSCSQTLNHNVMYWYQQKSSQAPKLLFHYYDKDFNNEADTPDNFQSRRPNTSFCFLDIRSPGLGDTAMYLCATSRGPIPYTEGTQYFGPGTRLLVL.

This rearrangement joins TRBV20-1 to TRBJ2-1, with D unresolved. The CDR3 is made up of 11 amino acids. CDR1 is DFQATT, CDR2 SNEGSKA, per germline (reference sequence). V dropped 2 bases and J dropped 7 bases, with 6 bases sitting between them. The CDR3 DNA sequence: TGCAGTGCTAGACCCGGGAATGAGCAGTTCTTC. Residues: CSARPGNEQFF.

This clone was observed once. V is TRBV5-1 and J is TRBJ2-2; 8 nucleotides align to TRBD1. Germline loops: CDR1 SGHRS, CDR2 YFSETQ. The CDR3 runs to 16 residues. V dropped 0 bases and J dropped 2; count of bases not matched to a gene: 3. This chain's CDR3 is CASSLGDRRNTGELFF. For the CDR3, the DNA is TGCGCCAGCAGCTTGGGGGACAGGCGCAACACCGGGGAGCTGTTTTTT.

The chain carries TRBV6-1 and TRBJ2-1, with D possibly being TRBD1 (6 bases). The V and J ends lost 7 bases and 4 bases respectively, with 14 bases between them. Germline values: CDR1 MNHNS, CDR2 SASEGT. This CDR3 is built from 14 residues. The CDR3 DNA reads as TGTGCCAGCATTAAGGGGACACCATACAATGAGCAGTTCTTC. This translates into CASIKGTPYNEQFF.

This clone was counted only a few times. This CDR3 is also generated by other DNA sequences in the sample. The chain uses TRBV28 and TRBJ2-3, with unresolved D. Germline V CDR1 and CDR2: MDHEN, SYDVKM. The CDR3 totals 13 residues. The germline V and J ends were trimmed by 7 bases and 0 bases, with 8 bases remaining between them. The CDR3 loop reads CASTPASTDTQYF. CDR3 nucleotides: TGTGCCAGCACCCCGGCTAGCACAGATACGCAGTATTTT. The full variable domain, its missing parts supplied by reference TRBV28 and TRBJ2-3, is DVKVTQSSRYLVKRTGEKVFLECVQDMDHENMFWYRQDPGLGLRLIYFSYDVKMKEKGDIPEGYSVSREKKERFSLILESASTNQTSMYLCASTPASTDTQYFGPGTRLTVL.

This rearrangement joins TRBV7-8 to TRBJ2-1; D gene uncertain. The CDR3 has 13 residues. V lost 2 bases and J 4 bases, leaving 6 bases between the germline ends. Looked up from germline, CDR1 is SGHVS and CDR2 is FQNEAQ. The CDR3 DNA sequence: TGTGCCAGCAGCTTATCAAGTTACAATGAGCAGTTCTTC. Translating it yields CASSLSSYNEQFF.

The chain employs TRBV19 and TRBJ2-3; 7 bases align to TRBD2. This CDR3 contains 12 residues. V was pared by 3 bases and J by 6 bases, with 0 bases of the junction left unmatched. CDR1 LNHDA and CDR2 SQIVND come from the germline V gene (reference sequence). CDR3 amino acids: CASSIGGDTQYF. CDR3 DNA: TGTGCCAGTAGTATCGGGGGGGATACGCAGTATTTT.

J is TRBJ2-7 and V is TRBV7-8; D is unresolved. V was clipped by 2 bases and J by 3 bases, with 8 bases between them. CDR1 is SGHVS and CDR2 is FQNEAQ in the germline V gene. This CDR3 has 13 residues. In nucleotides, the CDR3 is TGTGCCAGCAGCTTATCGCAGATCTACGAGCAGTACTTC. It encodes CASSLSQIYEQYF.

This clone was counted a single time. The chain links TRBV21-1 to TRBJ2-1; the listed D gene, TRBD2, was not tested against the DNA. TRBV21-1 counts as a pseudogene. The CDR3 has 20 residues. The CDR3 coding sequence is TGTGCCAGCAGCAAAGTGAAGGGAATGGGACTAGCGGGAGGGCATAATGAGCAGTTCTTC. Its protein is CASSKVKGMGLAGGHNEQFF.

The rearrangement uses TRBV28 and TRBJ2-3; 11 bases match TRBD2. Germline V gene sequence: CDR1 MDHEN, CDR2 SYDVKM. This CDR3 region has 15 residues. V was clipped by 6 bases and J by 3 bases; unmatched bases: 5. The CDR3, as DNA: TGTGCCAGCAGCTTCACTAGCGGGAGTACAGATACGCAGTATTTT. It encodes CASSFTSGSTDTQYF.

This chain uses TRBV4-3 with TRBJ2-1; D may be TRBD2 (5 bases). V was clipped by 0 bases and J by 6 bases, with 9 bases between them. The CDR3 is made up of 14 amino acids. Germline V gene sequence: CDR1 LGHNA, CDR2 YSLEER. As DNA, the CDR3 is TGCGCCAGCAGCCAAGAAGGTGGGAGCAATGAGCAGTTCTTC. It specifies CASSQEGGSNEQFF.

The rearrangement uses TRBV28 and TRBJ2-1; a weak D match, TRBD2 (5 bases). From germline, CDR1 is MDHEN and CDR2 SYDVKM. The CDR3 totals 15 residues. Trimming pared 6 bases from V and 6 bases from J, leaving 18 bases between. The CDR3 region is CASRRALLLLNEQFF. The CDR3, as DNA: TGTGCCAGCAGGAGGGCCCTACTTCTACTCAATGAGCAGTTCTTC.

With respect to this clone: Other DNA sequences in the sample encode the same CDR3. This chain uses TRBV27 with TRBJ2-7; 7 bases fit TRBD1. Germline V CDR1 and CDR2: MNHEY, SMNVEV (reference sequence). The CDR3 is 11 amino acids. Unmatched junction bases numbered 7, after V lost 8 bases and J lost 9 bases. CDR3 region: CASGQGVWQYF. The CDR3 DNA reads TGTGCCAGCGGCCAGGGGGTGTGGCAGTACTTC.

The chain recombines TRBV7-9 with TRBJ1-2; 7 bases agree with TRBD1. Germline CDR1 and CDR2: SEHNR and FQNEAQ (reference sequence). The CDR3 has 15 amino acids. V lost 1 base, J lost 7 bases, and 9 bases stayed unmatched. The DNA for the CDR3 is TGTGCCAGCAGCTTAGACAGACTTTCAGGGGGTGGCTACACCTTC. Translated: CASSLDRLSGGGYTF.

The chain joins TRBV11-1 to TRBJ1-1; D remains ambiguous. Germline V gene sequence: CDR1 SGHAT, CDR2 FQDESV (reference sequence). The CDR3 runs 12 residues. V dropped 5 bases and J dropped 4 bases, with 8 bases sitting between them. In nucleotides, the CDR3 is TGTGCCAGCAGCCACAGCACCACTGAAGCTTTCTTT. Its protein product is CASSHSTTEAFF.

The gene calls are TRBV10-2 and TRBJ2-1; 9 nucleotides match TRBD2. This CDR3 comprises 14 residues. The V segment lost 10 bases and the J segment 7 bases; nucleotides outside the gene matches: 11. The germline V gene has CDR1 WSHSY and CDR2 SAAADI. The CDR3 protein is CATTNSGSHNEQFF. The CDR3, as DNA: TGCGCCACCACGAATAGCGGGAGTCATAATGAGCAGTTCTTC.

The chain has TRBV10-2 and TRBJ2-5, with TRBD2 matching 9 bases. Germline CDR1 and CDR2: WSHSY and SAAADI. V shed 7 bases and J 5 bases; nucleotides not matched to a gene: 8. This CDR3 has 14 amino acids. The CDR3 DNA reads TGCGCCAGCACCGAGGTAGCGGGAGTCGAGACCCAGTACTTC. Translating gives CASTEVAGVETQYF.

V usage is TRBV6-1 and J usage is TRBJ1-3, with D unresolved. The CDR3 totals 15 residues. The germline V gene has CDR1 MNHNS and CDR2 SASEGT. Trimming cost V 3 bases and J 4 bases, with 13 bases left between them. The CDR3 spells CASSEGRAKGNTIYF. The CDR3 DNA reads TGTGCCAGCAGTGAGGGGAGGGCGAAGGGAAACACCATATATTTT.

The rearrangement uses TRBV7-9 and TRBJ2-7; no firm D call. V was pared by 3 bases and J by 0 bases, with 0 bases between. The CDR3 length is 11 residues. The germline V gene has CDR1 SEHNR and CDR2 FQNEAQ (reference sequence). The CDR3: CASSFSYEQYF. The CDR3 DNA sequence: TGTGCCAGCAGCTTCTCCTACGAGCAGTACTTC.

The rearrangement uses TRBV7-9 and TRBJ2-1; 9 positions agree with TRBD1. CDR1 and CDR2 (germline): SEHNR, FQNEAQ (reference sequence). CDR3 length: 16 amino acids. Trimming cost V 0 bases and J 8 bases; bases outside gene matches: 8. The CDR3 protein is CASSLADGTGRDEQFF. Written as DNA, the CDR3 is TGTGCCAGCAGCTTAGCAGACGGGACAGGGCGTGATGAGCAGTTCTTC.

A word on this clone: A clone one base away is much larger, so this may be a read error. The V and J genes are TRBV5-1 and TRBJ1-2; no definite D call. There are 12 residues in the CDR3. CDR1 is SGHRS, CDR2 YFSETQ, per germline. Trimming took off 7 bases at V and 6 bases at J, with 13 bases between the two ends. The CDR3 DNA sequence: TGCGCCAGCGGTCAAGCCCACCATGGCTACACCTTC. It codes for CASGQAHHGYTF.

This rearrangement joins TRBV29-1 to TRBJ2-1, with D tentatively TRBD1 (6 bases). CDR1 is SQVTM, CDR2 ANQGSEA, per germline. This CDR3 contains 14 residues. V was trimmed by 6 bases and J by 0 bases, leaving 12 bases between them. CDR3 nucleotide sequence: TGCAGCGTCTCGGGACAAAGCTCCTACAATGAGCAGTTCTTC. This gives the protein CSVSGQSSYNEQFF.

This sequence joins TRBV4-1 and TRBJ2-5; TRBD1 matches at 8 bases. V shed 3 bases and J 2 bases; nucleotides not matched to a gene: 8. CDR1 MGHRA and CDR2 YSYEKL come from the germline V gene. CDR3 size: 16 residues. The CDR3 bases are TGCGCCAGCAGCCACGGACAGGGCGCACCTCAAGAGACCCAGTACTTC. This encodes CASSHGQGAPQETQYF.

This clone is medium-sized (0.01 to 0.1%) by share. The chain has TRBV27 and TRBJ2-2; D is ambiguous. Per germline, CDR1 MNHEY and CDR2 SMNVEV (reference sequence). V dropped 3 bases and J dropped 6 bases, with 11 bases sitting between them. This CDR3 has 14 residues. This CDR3 reads CASSFDSSAGELFF. Here the CDR3 DNA reads TGTGCCAGCAGTTTCGACTCCTCCGCCGGGGAGCTGTTTTTT.